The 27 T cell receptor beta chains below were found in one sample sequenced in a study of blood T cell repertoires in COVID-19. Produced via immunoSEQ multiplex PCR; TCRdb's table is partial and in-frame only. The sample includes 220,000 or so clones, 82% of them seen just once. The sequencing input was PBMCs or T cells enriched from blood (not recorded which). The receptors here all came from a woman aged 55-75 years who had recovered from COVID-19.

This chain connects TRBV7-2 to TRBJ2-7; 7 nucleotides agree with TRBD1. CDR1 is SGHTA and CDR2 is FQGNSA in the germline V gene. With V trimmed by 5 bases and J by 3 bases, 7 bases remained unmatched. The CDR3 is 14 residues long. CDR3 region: CASSMTGYDYEQYF. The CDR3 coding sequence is TGTGCCAGCAGCATGACAGGGTATGACTACGAGCAGTACTTC.

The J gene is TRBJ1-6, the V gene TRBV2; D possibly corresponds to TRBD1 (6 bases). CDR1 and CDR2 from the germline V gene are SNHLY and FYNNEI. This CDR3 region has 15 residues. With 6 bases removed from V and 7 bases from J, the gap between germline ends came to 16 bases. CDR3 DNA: TGTGCCAGCAGGGGTTACGGGACACAGAATTCACCCCTCCACTTT. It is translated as CASRGYGTQNSPLHF.

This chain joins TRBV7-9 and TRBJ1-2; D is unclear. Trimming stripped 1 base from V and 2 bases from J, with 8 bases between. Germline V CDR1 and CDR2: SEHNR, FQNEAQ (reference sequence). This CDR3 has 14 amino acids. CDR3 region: CASSLDSRNYGYTF. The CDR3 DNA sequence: TGTGCCAGCAGCTTAGACAGTAGGAACTATGGCTACACCTTC.

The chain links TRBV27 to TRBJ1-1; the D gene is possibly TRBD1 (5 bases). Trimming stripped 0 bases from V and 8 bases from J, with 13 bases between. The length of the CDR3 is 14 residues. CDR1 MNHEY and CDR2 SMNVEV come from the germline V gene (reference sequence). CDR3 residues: CASSLSGGRREAFF. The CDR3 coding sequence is TGTGCCAGCAGTTTATCGGGGGGGAGAAGGGAAGCTTTCTTT.

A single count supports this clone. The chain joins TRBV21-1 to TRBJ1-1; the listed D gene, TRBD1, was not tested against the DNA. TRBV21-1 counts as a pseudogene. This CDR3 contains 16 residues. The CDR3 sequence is CASSNGGHRENTEAFF. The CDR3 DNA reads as TGTGCCAGCAGCAATGGGGGCCACCGAGAGAACACTGAAGCTTTCTTT.

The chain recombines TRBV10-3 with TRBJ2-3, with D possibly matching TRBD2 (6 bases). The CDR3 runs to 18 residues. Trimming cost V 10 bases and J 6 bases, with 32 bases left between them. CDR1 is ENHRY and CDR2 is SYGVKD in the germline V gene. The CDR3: CATWMGGPAVGVEDTQYF. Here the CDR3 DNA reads TGTGCCACTTGGATGGGAGGACCCGCAGTTGGGGTTGAGGATACGCAGTATTTT.

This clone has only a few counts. Written as DNA, the CDR3 is TGTGCCAGCAGTGAACTGGGAGCCCAGAACTATGGCTACACCTTC. Amino acid sequence: CASSELGAQNYGYTF. The V and J genes are TRBV14 and TRBJ1-2, with unresolved D. V dropped 6 bases and J dropped 2 bases, with 16 bases sitting between them. In germline, CDR1 is SGHDN, CDR2 FVKESK. The CDR3 has 15 amino acids.

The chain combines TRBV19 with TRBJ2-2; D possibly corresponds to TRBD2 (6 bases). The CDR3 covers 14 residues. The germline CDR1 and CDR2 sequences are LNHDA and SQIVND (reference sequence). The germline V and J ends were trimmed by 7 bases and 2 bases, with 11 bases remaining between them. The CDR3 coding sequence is TGTGCCAGTAAATTCGGGGGTAACACCGGGGAGCTGTTTTTT. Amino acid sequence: CASKFGGNTGELFF.

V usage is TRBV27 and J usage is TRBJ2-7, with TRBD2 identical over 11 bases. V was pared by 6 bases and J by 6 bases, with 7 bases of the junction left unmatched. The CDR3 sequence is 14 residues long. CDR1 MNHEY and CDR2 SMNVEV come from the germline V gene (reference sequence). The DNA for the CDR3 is TGTGCCAGCAGGAGAACTAGCGGGAGCACCGAGCAGTACTTC. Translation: CASRRTSGSTEQYF.

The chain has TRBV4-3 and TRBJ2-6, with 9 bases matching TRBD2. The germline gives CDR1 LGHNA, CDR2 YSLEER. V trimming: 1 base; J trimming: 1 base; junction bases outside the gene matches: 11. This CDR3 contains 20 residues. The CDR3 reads CASSQVLGSGGPSGANVLTF. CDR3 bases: TGCGCCAGCAGCCAAGTGCTGGGCAGCGGGGGGCCATCTGGGGCCAACGTCCTGACTTTC.

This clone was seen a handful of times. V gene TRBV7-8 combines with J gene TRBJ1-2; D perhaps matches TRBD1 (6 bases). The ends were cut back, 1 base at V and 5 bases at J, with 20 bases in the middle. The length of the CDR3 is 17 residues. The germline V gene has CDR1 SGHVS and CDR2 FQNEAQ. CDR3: CASSLDETGTRIYGYTF. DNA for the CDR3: TGTGCCAGCAGCTTAGACGAGACCGGGACAAGGATATATGGCTACACCTTC.

The CDR3 region has the DNA TGTGCCAGCAGCTTAGGCCAACAGGGGGAAGGCTACACCTTC. Translation gives CASSLGQQGEGYTF. The rearrangement joins TRBV7-8 to TRBJ1-2, with 8 bases fitting TRBD1. The germline gives CDR1 SGHVS, CDR2 FQNEAQ. The CDR3 has 14 residues. J was trimmed by 8 bases and V by 1 base; bases with no gene match: 6. The entire variable domain, with the rest obtained from reference TRBV7-8 and TRBJ1-2, is as follows: GAGVSQSPRYKVAKRGQDVALRCDPISGHVSLFWYQQALGQGPEFLTYFQNEAQLDKSGLPSDRFFAERPEGSVSTLKIQRTQQEDSAVYLCASSLGQQGEGYTFGSGTRLTVV.

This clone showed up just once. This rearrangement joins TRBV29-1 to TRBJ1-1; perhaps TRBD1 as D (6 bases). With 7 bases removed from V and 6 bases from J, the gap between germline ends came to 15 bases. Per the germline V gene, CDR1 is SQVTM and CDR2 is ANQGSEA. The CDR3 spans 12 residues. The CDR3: CSARTVYAEAFF. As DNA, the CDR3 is TGCAGCGCCAGGACAGTCTACGCTGAAGCTTTCTTT.

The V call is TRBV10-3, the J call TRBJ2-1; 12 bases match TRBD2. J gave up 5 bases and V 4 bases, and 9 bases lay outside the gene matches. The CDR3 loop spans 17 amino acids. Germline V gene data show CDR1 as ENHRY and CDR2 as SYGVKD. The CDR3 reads CAISVSSGRAVNNEQFF. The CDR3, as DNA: TGTGCCATCAGTGTTTCTAGCGGGAGGGCGGTGAACAATGAGCAGTTCTTC.

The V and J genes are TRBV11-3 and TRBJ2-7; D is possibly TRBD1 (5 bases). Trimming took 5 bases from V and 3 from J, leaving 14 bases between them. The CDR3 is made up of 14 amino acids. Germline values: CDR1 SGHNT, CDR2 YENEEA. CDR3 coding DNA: TGTGCCAGCAGCCCCCGGGCAGGGTTCTACGAGCAGTACTTC. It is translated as CASSPRAGFYEQYF.

CDR3 sequence reads: CASSLARDSAYEQYF. CDR3 nucleotides: TGTGCCAGCAGTCTGGCCCGGGACAGTGCCTACGAGCAGTACTTC. The V and J genes are TRBV5-4 and TRBJ2-7; 7 bases line up with TRBD1. After removal of 5 bases from V and 2 bases from J, the junction contained 10 bases not matched to a gene. CDR3 size: 15 residues. From germline, CDR1 is SGHNT and CDR2 YYREEE (reference sequence).

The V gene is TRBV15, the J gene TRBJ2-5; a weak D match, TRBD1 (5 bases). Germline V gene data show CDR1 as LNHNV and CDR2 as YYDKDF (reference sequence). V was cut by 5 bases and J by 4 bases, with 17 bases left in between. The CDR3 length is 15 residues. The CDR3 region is CATSPRQFRGETQYF. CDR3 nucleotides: TGTGCCACCAGCCCCCGACAGTTTAGGGGAGAGACCCAGTACTTC.

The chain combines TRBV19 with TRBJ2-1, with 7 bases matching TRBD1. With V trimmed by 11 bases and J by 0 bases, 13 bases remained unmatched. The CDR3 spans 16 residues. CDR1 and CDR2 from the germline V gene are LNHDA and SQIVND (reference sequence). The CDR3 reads CASSLMGDSSYNEQFF. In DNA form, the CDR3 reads TGTGCCTCTAGTTTAATGGGGGACAGCTCCTACAATGAGCAGTTCTTC.

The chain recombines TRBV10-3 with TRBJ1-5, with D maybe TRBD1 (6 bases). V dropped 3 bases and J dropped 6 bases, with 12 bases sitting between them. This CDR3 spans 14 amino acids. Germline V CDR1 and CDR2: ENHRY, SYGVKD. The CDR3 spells CAISENRESQPQHF. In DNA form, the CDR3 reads TGTGCCATCAGTGAAAACAGGGAGTCTCAGCCCCAGCATTTT.

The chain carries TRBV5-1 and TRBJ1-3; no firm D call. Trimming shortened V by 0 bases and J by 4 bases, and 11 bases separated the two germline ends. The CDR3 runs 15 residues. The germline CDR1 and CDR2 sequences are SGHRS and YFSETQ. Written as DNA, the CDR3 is TGCGCCAGCAGCTTGGCAACATCGGGGGGAAACACCATATATTTT. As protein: CASSLATSGGNTIYF.

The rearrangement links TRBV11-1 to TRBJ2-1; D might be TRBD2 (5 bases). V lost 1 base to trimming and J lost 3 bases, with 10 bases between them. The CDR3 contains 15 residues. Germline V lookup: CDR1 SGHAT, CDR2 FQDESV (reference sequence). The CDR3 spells CASSLGDGVYNEQFF. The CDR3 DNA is TGTGCCAGCAGCTTAGGCGACGGGGTCTACAATGAGCAGTTCTTC.

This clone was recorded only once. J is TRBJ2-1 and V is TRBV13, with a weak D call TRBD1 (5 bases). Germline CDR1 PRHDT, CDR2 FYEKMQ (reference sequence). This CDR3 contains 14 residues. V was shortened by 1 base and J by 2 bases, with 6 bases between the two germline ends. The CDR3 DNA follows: TGTGCCAGCAGCTTAGACAGGACCTACAATGAGCAGTTCTTC. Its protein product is CASSLDRTYNEQFF.

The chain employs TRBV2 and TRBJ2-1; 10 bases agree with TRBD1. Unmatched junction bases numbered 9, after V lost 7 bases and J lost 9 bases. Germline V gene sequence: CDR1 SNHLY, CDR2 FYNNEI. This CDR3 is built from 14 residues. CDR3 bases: TGTGCCAGCAAATCCGGGACAGGGGTGGGTGAGCAGTTCTTC. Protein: CASKSGTGVGEQFF.

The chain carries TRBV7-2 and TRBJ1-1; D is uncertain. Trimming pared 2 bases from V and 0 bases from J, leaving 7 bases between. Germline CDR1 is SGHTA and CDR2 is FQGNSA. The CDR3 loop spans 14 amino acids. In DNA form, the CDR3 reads TGTGCCAGCAGCTTAAACGCTATGAACACTGAAGCTTTCTTT. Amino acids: CASSLNAMNTEAFF.

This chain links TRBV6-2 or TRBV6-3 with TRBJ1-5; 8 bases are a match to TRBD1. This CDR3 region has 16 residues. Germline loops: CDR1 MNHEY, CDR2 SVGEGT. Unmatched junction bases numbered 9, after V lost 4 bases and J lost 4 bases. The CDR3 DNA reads TGTGCCAGCAGTTGGGGGGCGACAGGGGAGAATCAGCCCCAGCATTTT. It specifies CASSWGATGENQPQHF.

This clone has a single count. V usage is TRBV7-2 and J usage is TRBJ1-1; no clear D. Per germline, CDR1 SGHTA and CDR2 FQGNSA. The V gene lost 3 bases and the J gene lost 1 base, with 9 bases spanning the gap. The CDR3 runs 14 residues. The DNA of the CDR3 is TGTGCCAGCAGCTTGGGCAGAGCGAACACTGAAGCTTTCTTT. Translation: CASSLGRANTEAFF.

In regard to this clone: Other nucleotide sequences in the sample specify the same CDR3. The CDR3 region is CASSLVQGAYEQYF. The CDR3 DNA is TGCGCCAGCAGCTTGGTTCAGGGGGCCTACGAGCAGTACTTC. The chain is built from TRBV5-1 and TRBJ2-7; 7 bases agree with TRBD1. The germline gives CDR1 SGHRS, CDR2 YFSETQ. After removal of 0 bases from V and 2 bases from J, the junction contained 2 bases not matched to a gene. The CDR3 runs 14 residues. Complete variable domain (other parts from reference TRBV5-1 and TRBJ2-7): KAGVTQTPRYLIKTRGQQVTLSCSPISGHRSVSWYQQTPGQGLQFLFEYFSETQRNKGNFPGRFSGRQFSNSRSEMNVSTLELGDSALYLCASSLVQGAYEQYFGPGTRLTVT.